The 18 T cell receptor beta chains given below trace back to one sample, sequenced in a study of blood T cells in healthy people across ages. Then a second PCR, running about 6 to 11 cycles, was carried out with a sample-barcoded 5' primer and a J-beta primer mix. TCRdb passed the 5' RACE reads through MiXCR, listing each CDR3 protein once. This sample carries about 2 million distinct CDR3 sequences, around 50% of them seen once, and the ten largest clones take roughly 2%. The sample was blood. Receptors originate from a woman between 35 and 50 years old in good health.

The chain employs TRBV7-2 and TRBJ2-3; D is perhaps TRBD2 (6 bases). CDR3 size: 16 residues. The germline gives CDR1 SGHTA, CDR2 FQGNSA. The V end lost 1 base, the J end lost 1 base, and 12 bases lay between the germline ends. CDR3 DNA sequence: TGTGCCAGCAGCTTAGGAAGCGGGCGGGGCACAGATACGCAGTATTTT. It specifies CASSLGSGRGTDTQYF.

This clonotype turned up a few times. The chain recombines TRBV4-1 with TRBJ1-2, with a tentative D call TRBD1 (6 bases). The ends were cut back, 0 bases at V and 8 bases at J, with 13 bases in the middle. The CDR3 runs 14 residues. CDR1 and CDR2 from the germline V gene are MGHRA and YSYEKL. The CDR3 coding sequence is TGCGCCAGCAGCCAAGAGAGGGGGGTAGAGGGCTACACCTTC. Translated, it gives CASSQERGVEGYTF.

The V call is TRBV12-3 or TRBV12-4, the J call TRBJ2-7; 10 bases agree with TRBD1. The length of the CDR3 is 15 residues. Trimming cost V 6 bases and J 2 bases; bases outside gene matches: 7. The CDR3 sequence: CASSMGQGRTYEQYF. The CDR3 DNA sequence: TGTGCCAGCAGCATGGGACAGGGGCGGACCTACGAGCAGTACTTC.

In DNA form, the CDR3 reads TGTGCCAGCAGTTTATACGAGGGGAGTAACTATGGCTACACCTTC. The encoded protein is CASSLYEGSNYGYTF. The genes are TRBV27 and TRBJ1-2, with D perhaps TRBD1 (5 bases). Germline V gene data show CDR1 as MNHEY and CDR2 as SMNVEV (reference sequence). CDR3 length: 15 amino acids. V was trimmed by 1 base and J by 1 base, leaving 10 bases between them.

This clonotype was observed a handful of times. The chain recombines TRBV4-2 with TRBJ2-5; TRBD2 matches 11 bases. V lost 4 bases and J lost 5; bases outside the gene matches: 12. Per germline, CDR1 LGHNA and CDR2 YNFKEQ. The CDR3 extends over 17 amino acids. CDR3 residues: CASSPDGTSGVGETQYF. The CDR3, as DNA: TGTGCCAGCAGCCCCGACGGGACTAGCGGTGTAGGGGAGACCCAGTACTTC.

This clonotype was counted once. Sequence at one end of the junction differs from germline and may be a read error. The chain uses TRBV5-6 and TRBJ2-5; D may be TRBD1 (6 bases). The CDR3 spans 17 residues. From germline, CDR1 is SGHDT and CDR2 YYEEEE. Here the CDR3 DNA reads TGTGCCAGCACCTTGAGGCAGGGGCTTCCGAGGCGGGAGACCCAGTACTTC. Translation gives CASTLRQGLPRRETQYF. The variable domain in full, completed from reference TRBV5-6 and TRBJ2-5, reads DAGVTQSPTHLIKTRGQQVTLRCSPKSGHDTVSWYQQALGQGPQFIFQYYEEEERQRGNFPDRFSGHQFPNYSSELNVNALLLGDSALYLCASTLRQGLPRRETQYFGPGTRLLVL.

The gene calls are TRBV6-6 and TRBJ1-1; 9 bases match TRBD1. Germline trimming cut 7 bases from V and 5 bases from J; bases unmatched to any gene: 8. This CDR3 comprises 14 residues. The germline gives CDR1 MNHNY, CDR2 SVGAGI (reference sequence). CDR3 protein: CASITGGWETEAFF. DNA for the CDR3: TGTGCCAGCATAACAGGGGGCTGGGAGACTGAAGCTTTCTTT.

V usage is TRBV20-1 and J usage is TRBJ2-1; TRBD1 matches at 8 bases. The CDR3 has 15 amino acids. Germline V gene lookup returns CDR1 DFQATT and CDR2 SNEGSKA (reference sequence). V shed 1 base, J shed 7 bases, and the junction held 9 bases outside the gene matches. CDR3 nucleotide sequence: TGCAGTGCTAGAGGCCACAGGGGGAATAGTAATGAGCAGTTCTTC. Its protein product is CSARGHRGNSNEQFF.

The J gene is TRBJ2-5, the V gene TRBV20-1; TRBD2 matches at 14 bases. The CDR3 is 14 amino acids. Germline CDR1 DFQATT, CDR2 SNEGSKA (reference sequence). Trimming took 2 bases from V and 11 from J; bases not matched to a gene: 7. DNA of the CDR3: TGCAGTGCTAGAACCGGGACTAGCGGGGGCGGGCAGTACTTC. It yields the protein CSARTGTSGGGQYF.

This chain links TRBV10-3 with TRBJ2-7; D is unresolved. The J call is doubtful: the DNA matches TRBJ2-4 better. CDR3 length: 14 amino acids. From germline, CDR1 is ENHRY and CDR2 SYGVKD. CDR3 sequence reads: CAISGGPWLDIQYF. CDR3 coding DNA: TGTGCCATCAGTGGAGGCCCCTGGCTAGACATTCAGTACTTC.

CDR3 region: CASSQEHRGGLHLEQFF. CDR3 DNA sequence: TGCGCCAGCAGCCAAGAGCATAGAGGGGGCCTCCATTTAGAGCAGTTCTTC. This chain links TRBV4-3 with TRBJ2-1; the match to TRBD1 covers 7 bases. This CDR3 region has 17 residues. Germline trimming cut 0 bases from V and 10 bases from J; bases unmatched to any gene: 15. The V gene's germline CDR1 is LGHNA and CDR2 YSLEER.

This sequence joins TRBV20-1 and TRBJ1-6; D is unclear. CDR3 length equals 12 residues. From germline, CDR1 is DFQATT and CDR2 SNEGSKA (reference sequence). Deletions cut 4 bases from V and 7 bases from J, with 8 bases between. The CDR3 region is CSATRPNSPLHF. CDR3 DNA: TGCAGTGCTACCAGACCCAATTCACCCCTCCACTTT.

The rearrangement joins TRBV5-6 to TRBJ2-1; no definite D call. The V gene's germline CDR1 is SGHDT and CDR2 YYEEEE. The CDR3 consists of 16 residues. Trimming cost V 0 bases and J 0 bases, with 10 bases left between them. The CDR3 here is CASSLESVSSYNEQFF. CDR3 bases: TGTGCCAGCAGCTTGGAGTCAGTGAGCTCCTACAATGAGCAGTTCTTC. Combining the CDR3 with reference TRBV5-6 and TRBJ2-1 gives the whole variable domain DAGVTQSPTHLIKTRGQQVTLRCSPKSGHDTVSWYQQALGQGPQFIFQYYEEEERQRGNFPDRFSGHQFPNYSSELNVNALLLGDSALYLCASSLESVSSYNEQFFGPGTRLTVL.

V usage is TRBV11-2 and J usage is TRBJ2-7; 8 bases line up with TRBD1. The V gene's germline CDR1 is SGHAT and CDR2 FQNNGV. The CDR3 covers 15 residues. Unmatched junction bases numbered 8, after V lost 5 bases and J lost 2 bases. CDR3 in amino acids: CASSPRRQGTYEQYF. CDR3 coding DNA: TGTGCCAGCAGCCCCCGCCGACAGGGGACCTACGAGCAGTACTTC.

V and J are TRBV12-3 or TRBV12-4 and TRBJ1-5; D unresolved. The V and J ends lost 6 bases and 0 bases respectively, with 12 bases between them. The CDR3 extends over 15 amino acids. The CDR3 nucleotides read TGTGCCAGCAGCAAAGACGATTATAGCAATCAGCCCCAGCATTTT. It encodes CASSKDDYSNQPQHF.

There are a few counts of this clonotype. V is TRBV12-3 or TRBV12-4 and J is TRBJ2-1; 12 bases agree with TRBD1. There are 14 residues in the CDR3. Unmatched junction bases numbered 6, after V lost 5 bases and J lost 10 bases. For the CDR3, the DNA is TGTGCCAGCAGTGGCCCCGGGACAGGGGGCGAGCAGTTCTTC. Its protein is CASSGPGTGGEQFF.

The V gene is TRBV12-5, the J gene TRBJ2-5, with 7 bases identical to TRBD2. Germline V CDR1 and CDR2: LGHNT, FRNRAP. This CDR3 contains 18 residues. Trimming at V came to 5 bases and at J to 5 bases, leaving 20 bases not matched to a gene. DNA of the CDR3: TGTGCTAGTGGTCTGAGTACAGTGCGGGGGTCCATTTTGGAGACCCAGTACTTC. It encodes CASGLSTVRGSILETQYF.

The CDR3 region has the DNA TGTGCCAGCAGTCCTCTGCCGGGACAGAGCTCCTACGAGCAGTACTTC. Its translation: CASSPLPGQSSYEQYF. The J gene is TRBJ2-7, the V gene TRBV6-5; TRBD1 matches 7 bases. The CDR3 runs to 16 residues. Germline CDR1 reads MNHEY; CDR2 reads SVGAGI. V lost 5 bases to trimming and J lost 0 bases; unmatched junction nucleotides: 10.